This is a list of T cell receptor beta chains from one sample in a study of tumor-infiltrating lymphocytes in primary liver carcinoma. Each CDR3 protein gets one entry after TCRdb re-called the multiplex PCR reads with MiXCR. Of 80,000 or so distinct CDR3 sequences in the sample, about two thirds are singletons; the top ten hold roughly 13%. The sequenced sample was liver tumor tissue from sampling region 4. Source of these receptors: a woman aged 55 to 70 with primary liver carcinoma and hepatitis B virus infection. Each CDR3 is given with its conserved first and last residue. D genes are given only for firm matches. Clone size is shown for a subset of rows, as once, few, many or a class of expanded clone.

V gene: TRBV5-1
D gene: TRBD2
clone size: many
J gene: TRBJ2-5
CDR3 length: 16
CDR3 protein: CASSLGTSGPTETQYF
CDR3 DNA: TGCGCCAGCAGCTTGGGGACTAGCGGACCGACCGAGACCCAGTACTTC

V gene: TRBV6-2/TRBV6-3
D gene: -
clone size: -
J gene: TRBJ2-7
CDR3 length: 13
CDR3 protein: CASTRHGAGEQYF
CDR3 DNA: TGCGCCAGCACACGACACGGGGCTGGCGAGCAGTACTTC

V gene: TRBV10-3
D gene: -
clone size: -
J gene: TRBJ1-1
CDR3 length: 12
CDR3 protein: CAITERGAEAFF
CDR3 DNA: TGTGCCATCACTGAAAGGGGGGCTGAAGCTTTCTTT

V gene: TRBV28
D gene: TRBD1
clone size: many
J gene: TRBJ2-5
CDR3 length: 13
CDR3 protein: CASRQTGHETQYF
CDR3 DNA: TGTGCCAGCAGGCAGACAGGGCATGAGACCCAGTACTTC

V gene: TRBV5-1
D gene: TRBD2
clone size: -
J gene: TRBJ2-5
CDR3 length: 11
CDR3 protein: CASSLGGTRYF
CDR3 DNA: TGCGCCAGCAGCCTCGGGGGGACCCGGTACTTC

V gene: TRBV6-2/TRBV6-3
D gene: TRBD2
clone size: -
J gene: TRBJ2-7
CDR3 length: 15
CDR3 protein: CASSPTPSGGYERYF
CDR3 DNA: TGTGCCAGCAGCCCAACTCCTAGCGGGGGCTACGAGCGGTACTTC

V gene: TRBV10-3
D gene: TRBD1
clone size: many
J gene: TRBJ1-1
CDR3 length: 16
CDR3 protein: CAISDPPDRVRTEAFF
CDR3 DNA: TGTGCCATCAGTGATCCCCCGGACAGGGTGAGGACTGAAGCTTTCTTT

V gene: TRBV24-1
D gene: -
clone size: many
J gene: TRBJ2-6
CDR3 length: 15
CDR3 protein: CATSEGRGEANVLTF
CDR3 DNA: TGTGCCACCAGCGAGGGAAGGGGCGAGGCCAACGTCCTGACTTTC

V gene: TRBV18
D gene: -
clone size: -
J gene: TRBJ2-1
CDR3 length: 13
CDR3 protein: CANWPTGYNEHFF
CDR3 DNA: TGTGCCAACTGGCCGACAGGCTACAATGAGCACTTCTTC

V gene: TRBV12-3/TRBV12-4
D gene: TRBD1
clone size: -
J gene: TRBJ1-6
CDR3 length: 18
CDR3 protein: CASSSPAGQGIFNPPIHF
CDR3 DNA: TGTGCCAGCAGCTCACCCGCGGGACAGGGGATTTTTAATCCACCCATCCACTTT

V gene: TRBV29-1
D gene: -
clone size: -
J gene: TRBJ2-4
CDR3 length: 12
CDR3 protein: CSIGTARAIQYF
CDR3 DNA: TGCAGCATTGGTACAGCGCGGGCCATTCAGTACTTC

V gene: TRBV6-5
D gene: -
clone size: -
J gene: TRBJ2-1
CDR3 length: 17
CDR3 protein: CASNYPGGAGDYNEQFF
CDR3 DNA: TGTGCCAGCAACTACCCAGGTGGGGCAGGAGACTACAATGAGCAGTTCTTC

V gene: TRBV7-7
D gene: -
clone size: -
J gene: TRBJ2-3
CDR3 length: 11
CDR3 protein: CARGATDTQYF
CDR3 DNA: TGTGCGAGAGGCGCCACAGATACGCAGTATTTT

V gene: TRBV6-6
D gene: TRBD1
clone size: once
J gene: TRBJ1-3
CDR3 length: 17
CDR3 protein: CASSTGDSPASGHTIYF
CDR3 DNA: TGCGCCAGCAGTACAGGGGACTCACCGGCGTCTGGACACACCATATATTTT

V gene: TRBV28
D gene: -
clone size: -
J gene: TRBJ1-2
CDR3 length: 14
CDR3 protein: CASRTGGGNYGYIF
CDR3 DNA: TGTGCCAGCAGGACAGGTGGAGGAAACTATGGCTACATCTTC

V gene: TRBV7-9
D gene: TRBD2
clone size: many
J gene: TRBJ2-7
CDR3 length: 15
CDR3 protein: CASSPGGGFNDEQYF
CDR3 DNA: TGTGCCAGCAGCCCGGGGGGGGGGTTTAACGACGAGCAGTACTTC

V gene: TRBV6-6
D gene: -
clone size: -
J gene: TRBJ2-2
CDR3 length: 15
CDR3 protein: CTSLGSSGLTGELFF
CDR3 DNA: TGTACCAGCCTCGGGTCCAGCGGGTTAACCGGGGAGTTGTTTTTT

V gene: TRBV30
D gene: -
clone size: many
J gene: TRBJ2-1
CDR3 length: 13
CDR3 protein: CAWSPQGWNEQFF
CDR3 DNA: TGTGCCTGGAGTCCGCAGGGGTGGAATGAGCAGTTCTTC

V gene: TRBV6-1
D gene: -
clone size: many
J gene: TRBJ1-1
CDR3 length: 13
CDR3 protein: CASSKTRDTEAFF
CDR3 DNA: TGTGCCAGCAGTAAAACTCGGGACACTGAAGCTTTCTTT

V gene: TRBV11-2
D gene: TRBD1
clone size: -
J gene: TRBJ2-1
CDR3 length: 13
CDR3 protein: CACRGTAYNEQLF
CDR3 DNA: TGTGCCTGCAGAGGGACAGCCTACAATGAGCAGTTATTC

V gene: TRBV19
D gene: -
clone size: -
J gene: TRBJ1-1
CDR3 length: 16
CDR3 protein: CASSTDSRPMNTEAFF
CDR3 DNA: TGTGCCAGTAGCACGGATTCCCGGCCCATGAACACTGAAGCTTTCTTT

V gene: TRBV28
D gene: TRBD2
clone size: -
J gene: TRBJ2-1
CDR3 length: 14
CDR3 protein: CASNLAGALNEQLF
CDR3 DNA: TGTGCCAGCAATCTAGCGGGAGCCCTCAATGAGCAGTTATTC

V gene: TRBV12-3/TRBV12-4
D gene: -
clone size: -
J gene: TRBJ2-2
CDR3 length: 14
CDR3 protein: CACSLTANTGELFF
CDR3 DNA: TGTGCCTGCAGTTTAACCGCGAACACGGGGGAGCTGTTTTTT

V gene: TRBV5-1
D gene: TRBD2
clone size: -
J gene: TRBJ2-2
CDR3 length: 16
CDR3 protein: CANSKLAGSNTGELFF
CDR3 DNA: TGCGCCAACAGTAAGCTAGCGGGTTCGAACACCGGGGAGCTGTTTTTC

V gene: TRBV14
D gene: -
clone size: -
J gene: TRBJ2-1
CDR3 length: 14
CDR3 protein: CASSQALADNEQFF
CDR3 DNA: TGTGCCAGCAGCCAAGCCCTAGCCGACAATGAACAGTTCTTC

V gene: TRBV11-3
D gene: -
clone size: -
J gene: TRBJ2-3
CDR3 length: 14
CDR3 protein: CASSFRISTDMRYF
CDR3 DNA: TGTGCCAGCAGCTTCAGGATTAGCACAGATATGCGGTATTTT

V gene: TRBV12-5
D gene: TRBD2
clone size: -
J gene: TRBJ2-1
CDR3 length: 14
CDR3 protein: CASGTKREEDEQIF
CDR3 DNA: TGTGCTAGTGGTACAAAGCGGGAGGAGGATGAGCAGATCTTC

V gene: TRBV29-1
D gene: -
clone size: many
J gene: TRBJ1-2
CDR3 length: 13
CDR3 protein: CSVGAGKNYGYTF
CDR3 DNA: TGCAGCGTTGGGGCAGGGAAGAACTATGGCTACACCTTC

V gene: TRBV11-2
D gene: TRBD1
clone size: once
J gene: TRBJ2-1
CDR3 length: 16
CDR3 protein: CAVSYEAGTANPELFF
CDR3 DNA: TGTGCCGTCAGCTACGAGGCCGGGACAGCCAATCCTGAGTTGTTCTTC

V gene: TRBV6-1
D gene: -
clone size: -
J gene: TRBJ2-1
CDR3 length: 14
CDR3 protein: CATRRTGSYNERFF
CDR3 DNA: TGTGCCACCCGACGGACGGGCTCCTACAATGAGCGGTTCTTC

V gene: TRBV6-5
D gene: -
clone size: many
J gene: TRBJ1-1
CDR3 length: 14
CDR3 protein: CASSSDRPNTEAFF
CDR3 DNA: TGTGCCAGCAGCTCGGACAGACCGAACACTGAAGCTTTCTTT

V gene: TRBV11-2
D gene: -
clone size: -
J gene: TRBJ2-7
CDR3 length: 14
CDR3 protein: CAISLDIVIPDLHF
CDR3 DNA: TGTGCCATCAGCTTAGATATCGTCATCCCCGATCTGCACTTC

V gene: TRBV7-6
D gene: -
clone size: once
J gene: TRBJ1-1
CDR3 length: 14
CDR3 protein: CASSPTLRNTEAFF
CDR3 DNA: TGTGCCAGCAGCCCTACCCTAAGGAACACTGAAGCTTTCTTT

V gene: TRBV6-5
D gene: -
clone size: -
J gene: TRBJ2-7
CDR3 length: 15
CDR3 protein: CASSAAVGVYYEQYF
CDR3 DNA: TGTGCCAGCAGCGCGGCGGTGGGAGTATACTACGAGCAGTACTTC

V gene: TRBV30
D gene: -
clone size: -
J gene: TRBJ1-1
CDR3 length: 11
CDR3 protein: CAWAWRAEAFF
CDR3 DNA: TGTGCCTGGGCCTGGAGGGCTGAAGCTTTCTTT

V gene: TRBV5-5
D gene: TRBD1
clone size: -
J gene: TRBJ2-1
CDR3 length: 14
CDR3 protein: CANCLDRGKNEQFF
CDR3 DNA: TGTGCCAACTGCCTTGACAGGGGCAAGAATGAGCAGTTCTTC

V gene: TRBV29-1
D gene: -
clone size: -
J gene: TRBJ2-5
CDR3 length: 12
CDR3 protein: CSVTGFGETQHF
CDR3 DNA: TGCAGCGTTACAGGGTTCGGGGAGACCCAGCACTTC

V gene: TRBV25-1
D gene: -
clone size: few
J gene: TRBJ2-1
CDR3 length: 13
CDR3 protein: CASGEREYNEQFF
CDR3 DNA: TGTGCCAGCGGTGAACGGGAGTACAATGAGCAGTTCTTC

V gene: TRBV29-1
D gene: -
clone size: -
J gene: TRBJ1-1
CDR3 length: 11
CDR3 protein: CSDDSDTEAFF
CDR3 DNA: TGCAGTGATGATTCGGACACCGAAGCTTTCTTT

V gene: TRBV7-9
D gene: TRBD1
clone size: many
J gene: TRBJ2-5
CDR3 length: 17
CDR3 protein: CASSFPGDRALDETQYF
CDR3 DNA: TGTGCCAGCAGCTTTCCCGGGGACAGGGCACTCGATGAGACCCAGTACTTC

V gene: TRBV11-2
D gene: -
clone size: -
J gene: TRBJ1-2
CDR3 length: 15
CDR3 protein: CASSLEGAGYYGYTF
CDR3 DNA: TGTGCCAGCAGCTTAGAGGGAGCGGGTTACTATGGTTACACCTTC

V gene: TRBV12-3/TRBV12-4
D gene: TRBD1
clone size: once
J gene: TRBJ1-5
CDR3 length: 14
CDR3 protein: CTSRTGYGHQSQHF
CDR3 DNA: TGTACCAGCAGGACAGGGTATGGTCATCAGTCCCAGCATTTT

V gene: TRBV12-3/TRBV12-4
D gene: -
clone size: many
J gene: TRBJ1-1
CDR3 length: 14
CDR3 protein: CASSLLQRDTEAFF
CDR3 DNA: TGTGCCAGCAGTTTACTCCAGAGAGACACTGAAGCTTTCTTT

V gene: TRBV6-1
D gene: TRBD1
clone size: -
J gene: TRBJ2-6
CDR3 length: 15
CDR3 protein: CASSEGGSGANVPTF
CDR3 DNA: TGCGCCAGCAGTGAAGGGGGCTCTGGGGCCAATGTCCCGACTTTC

V gene: TRBV7-8
D gene: -
clone size: -
J gene: TRBJ2-1
CDR3 length: 15
CDR3 protein: CASSPHPGSYNEPFF
CDR3 DNA: TGTGCCAGCAGCCCCCATCCGGGCTCCTACAATGAGCCGTTCTTC

V gene: TRBV11-2
D gene: -
clone size: -
J gene: TRBJ2-7
CDR3 length: 14
CDR3 protein: CAVSITGQTYEQYF
CDR3 DNA: TGTGCCGTCAGCATCACGGGACAAACCTACGAGCAGTACTTT

V gene: TRBV6-2/TRBV6-3
D gene: TRBD1
clone size: -
J gene: TRBJ1-1
CDR3 length: 13
CDR3 protein: CVSGGQLGAEAFF
CDR3 DNA: TGTGTCAGCGGGGGACAGCTGGGCGCTGAAGCTTTCTTT

V gene: TRBV6-2/TRBV6-3
D gene: -
clone size: -
J gene: TRBJ2-3
CDR3 length: 13
CDR3 protein: CTSCYSSTDTLYF
CDR3 DNA: TGTACCAGCTGTTACTCTAGCACAGATACGCTGTATTTT

V gene: TRBV11-2
D gene: TRBD1
clone size: -
J gene: TRBJ2-7
CDR3 length: 15
CDR3 protein: CASSLRWTGESEQYF
CDR3 DNA: TGTGCCAGCAGCTTACGATGGACAGGGGAAAGCGAACAGTACTTC

V gene: TRBV3-1
D gene: TRBD2
clone size: -
J gene: TRBJ2-3
CDR3 length: 16
CDR3 protein: CASSRTSGISTDTQYF
CDR3 DNA: TGTGCCAGCAGCCGGACTAGCGGGATATCGACAGATACGCAGTATTTT

V gene: TRBV28
D gene: TRBD1
clone size: few
J gene: TRBJ2-5
CDR3 length: 15
CDR3 protein: CASRPETGWQETQYF
CDR3 DNA: TGTGCCAGCAGACCCGAGACAGGGTGGCAAGAGACCCAGTACTTC

V gene: TRBV10-1
D gene: TRBD1
clone size: many
J gene: TRBJ2-7
CDR3 length: 15
CDR3 protein: CASSSTGTGSQEQYF
CDR3 DNA: TGCGCCAGCAGCAGTACCGGGACAGGTTCCCAAGAGCAGTACTTC